These T cell receptor beta chains were read from a single sample in a study of blood T cell repertoires in COVID-19. Libraries were prepared by immunoSEQ multiplex PCR; TCRdb keeps only in-frame clonotypes and omits some of them. The sample has about 250,000 clones, nearly 95% seen once; the top ten hold around 0.83%. Sequencing used peripheral blood. Receptor source: a young man with COVID-19, enrolled during active disease. CDR3s leave out the opening cysteine and the closing phenylalanine or tryptophan. Each record gives: D gene, CDR3 length, V gene, J gene, CDR3 protein. A D gene is named only where the DNA matches it firmly.

TRBD1	13	TRBV4-1	TRBJ1-1	ASSRQDRGNTEAF
TRBD1	14	TRBV4-1	TRBJ1-4	ASSRRFGTGDEKLF
NA	13	TRBV5-4	TRBJ1-1	ASSPPDEGSTEAF
NA	12	TRBV30	TRBJ1-6	AYQGSAYNSPLH
NA	15	TRBV2	TRBJ1-5	ASSEGRGTDSNQPQH
NA	13	TRBV7-9	TRBJ1-2	ASSRLSGGDYGYT
TRBD1	12	TRBV7-2	TRBJ1-1	ASSPPDRVAEAF
TRBD2	16	TRBV11-3	TRBJ2-5	ASSPGTSGGLTRETQY
NA	11	TRBV7-3	TRBJ1-1	ASSLQRDTEAF
TRBD2	15	TRBV6-2/TRBV6-3	TRBJ2-1	ASSYPGLAGGRNEQF